This T cell receptor beta chain stems from a study of PD-1 blockade in classical Hodgkin lymphoma. From germline, CDR1 is PRHDT and CDR2 FYEKMQ (reference sequence). V was trimmed by 6 bases and J by 2 bases, leaving 14 bases between them. This CDR3 comprises 14 residues. As regards this clone: The antigen is unknown.

Study-level results: Complete responders' diversity at baseline resembled that of newly diagnosed patients. Baseline TCR diversity was reportedly lower in newly diagnosed patients than in healthy donors. It was reported as lower still in relapsed/refractory patients.

TCRdb keeps only in-frame clones here, not all; method: immunoSEQ multiplex PCR. Of roughly 55,000 clones in the sample, approximately 81% were seen once. Every patient was affected by relapse after autologous stem cell transplantation, while exposure to brentuximab vedotin was not uniform. Complete response, partial response or progressive disease was each patient's best response. The clonotype originates from a human donor with classical Hodgkin lymphoma. This chain joins TRBV13 and TRBJ2-7; D gene ambiguous. The material sequenced was peripheral blood mononuclear cells (PBMCs), taken at baseline. The CDR3: CASRSTVQAYEQYF. Written as DNA, the CDR3 is TGTGCCAGCAGATCCACGGTGCAGGCCTACGAGCAGTACTTC.